This T cell receptor (beta chain) was recorded in a study of technical replicates of blood from four donors. Germline CDR1 and CDR2: GTSNPN and SVGIG (reference sequence). The V and J ends lost 3 bases and 1 base respectively, with 12 bases between them. CDR3 length: 14 amino acids. Profiled with immunoSEQ multiplex PCR; TCRdb holds only in-frame clones, not every one. The table shows more than 80,000 clones, with 90% to 97% occurring only once. The receptor's source is a human donor in good health. Sample: T cells isolated from PBMCs. The chain has TRBV30 and TRBJ1-1; D possibly corresponds to TRBD1 (6 bases). The CDR3 DNA follows: TGTGCCTGGAGGGCAAAAGGGGGGAACACTGAAGCTTTCTTT. Protein product: CAWRAKGGNTEAFF.